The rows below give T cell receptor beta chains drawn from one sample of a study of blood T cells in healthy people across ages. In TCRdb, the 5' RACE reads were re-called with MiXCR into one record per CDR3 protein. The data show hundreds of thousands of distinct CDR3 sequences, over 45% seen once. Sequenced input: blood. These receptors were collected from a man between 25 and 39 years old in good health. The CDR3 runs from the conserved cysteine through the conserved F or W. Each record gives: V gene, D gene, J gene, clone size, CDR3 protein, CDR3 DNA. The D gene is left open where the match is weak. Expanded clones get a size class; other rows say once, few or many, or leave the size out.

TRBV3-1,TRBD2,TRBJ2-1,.,CASSPTSGEINRYNEQFF,TGTGCCAGCAGCCCGACTAGCGGGGAGATAAACCGTTACAATGAGCAGTTCTTC
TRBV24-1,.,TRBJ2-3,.,CATSHAGATDTQYF,TGTGCCACTTCACACGCCGGGGCCACAGATACGCAGTATTTT
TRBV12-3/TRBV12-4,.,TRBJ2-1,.,CASSFFLSSYNEQFF,TGTGCCAGCAGTTTCTTTTTGTCCTCCTACAATGAGCAGTTCTTC
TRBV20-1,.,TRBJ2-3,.,CSASQNVADTQYF,TGCAGTGCTAGCCAGAATGTTGCAGATACGCAGTATTTT
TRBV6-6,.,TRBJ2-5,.,CASSPSSGPQETQYF,TGTGCCAGCAGCCCATCTTCAGGCCCTCAAGAGACCCAGTACTTC
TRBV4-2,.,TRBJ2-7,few,CASSQDRAVGEQYF,TGTGCCAGCAGCCAAGATCGGGCAGTCGGCGAGCAGTACTTC
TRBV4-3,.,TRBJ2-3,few,CASSQDVQVPDTQYF,TGCGCCAGCAGCCAAGATGTACAGGTTCCAGATACGCAGTATTTT
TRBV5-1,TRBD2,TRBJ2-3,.,CASTRTSGSDTQYF,TGCGCCAGCACGCGGACTAGCGGGTCAGATACGCAGTATTTT
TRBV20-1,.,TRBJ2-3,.,CSARAQTDTQYF,TGCAGTGCTAGAGCCCAGACAGATACGCAGTATTTT
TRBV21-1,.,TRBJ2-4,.,CASSNRETPLIVGNIQYF,TGTGCCAGCAGCAATAGAGAGACCCCACTCATCGTTGGAAACATTCAGTACTTC
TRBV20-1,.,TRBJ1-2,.,CSASAVGYGYTF,TGCAGTGCTAGTGCCGTGGGCTATGGCTACACCTTC
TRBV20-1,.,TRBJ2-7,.,CSAETAAEQYF,TGCAGTGCCGAGACTGCGGCCGAGCAGTACTTC
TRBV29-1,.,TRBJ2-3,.,CSTTTGTPTDTQYF,TGCAGCACCACTACCGGGACACCCACAGATACGCAGTATTTT
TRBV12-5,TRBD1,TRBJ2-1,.,CASGFQGDEQFF,TGTGCTAGTGGTTTCCAGGGGGATGAGCAGTTCTTC
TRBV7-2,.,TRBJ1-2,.,CASSPYYGNYGYTF,TGTGCCAGCAGCCCGTATTACGGGAACTATGGCTACACCTTC
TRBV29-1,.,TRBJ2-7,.,CSVDGNSYEQYF,TGCAGCGTTGACGGAAACTCCTACGAGCAGTACTTC
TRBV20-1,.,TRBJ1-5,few,CSARDPGSGGYQPQHF,TGCAGTGCTAGAGATCCGGGCTCCGGAGGGTATCAGCCCCAGCATTTT
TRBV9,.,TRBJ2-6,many,CASSVAGSGANVLTF,TGTGCCAGCAGCGTAGCTGGGTCTGGGGCCAACGTCCTGACTTTC
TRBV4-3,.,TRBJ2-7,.,CASSQYSLTEGPSYEQYF,TGCGCCAGCAGCCAATACAGCCTTACGGAGGGCCCCTCCTACGAGCAGTACTTC
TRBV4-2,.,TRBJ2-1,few,CASSQERGGRREQFF,TGTGCCAGCAGCCAAGAAAGGGGGGGAAGGCGGGAGCAGTTCTTC
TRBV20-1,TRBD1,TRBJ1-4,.,CSADFRQGEKLFF,TGCAGTGCCGACTTCAGACAGGGCGAAAAACTGTTTTTT
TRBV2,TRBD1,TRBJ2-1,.,CASSEGDRLISSYNEQFF,TGTGCCAGCAGTGAAGGGGACAGGCTTATTAGCTCCTACAATGAGCAGTTCTTC
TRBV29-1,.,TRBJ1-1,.,CSVEKQGTTEAFF,TGCAGCGTCGAAAAACAGGGTACGACTGAAGCTTTCTTT
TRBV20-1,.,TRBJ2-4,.,CSAYAKNIQYF,TGCAGTGCTTACGCCAAAAACATTCAGTACTTC
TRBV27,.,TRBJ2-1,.,CASTRGGLGNEQFF,TGTGCCAGCACTAGGGGGGGCCTGGGCAATGAGCAGTTCTTC